This T cell receptor (beta chain) was obtained from a study of STAT3 mutations in large granular lymphocyte leukemia (dated by TCRdb to between 2018 and 2021). About the full investigation: In roughly half of the longitudinally sequenced T-LGLL patients, canonical activating STAT3 mutations were detected. Over half of the T-LGLL patients were given one or more immunosuppressive therapy regimens, and approximately 41% of the treated patients had a hematologic response. Serial deep sequencing of TCRbeta CDR3 and STAT3 was performed in patients with T-cell large granular lymphocyte leukemia to reconstruct clonal hierarchy and dynamics. From an initial cohort of around 200 LGL patients, under 20 representative T-LGLL cases were picked for longitudinal TCRbeta and STAT3 sequencing. As controls within the study, a couple of patients with natural killer LGL leukemia were also sequenced longitudinally. For each patient, sequencing was performed at an average of about 4 time points, with a range of 2 to 8 samplings. General conclusions and limits of the study: The linking of therapy response to changes in TCR clonal burden was complicated by variable intervals between samplings and differing treatment regimens. Because no samples were available when a clone first appeared, clonal expansion had to be inferred from samplings taken at other points. Dominant TCR clone burden was found to exceed STAT3 mutant burden in several patients, suggesting that STAT3 mutation arose secondarily within a pre-expanded clone. At least one immunodominant TCRbeta clonotype was present in every T-LGLL patient, and multiple immunodominant subclonotypes appeared in about half of the T-LGLL patients. In about 35% of the 18 patients, TCR clonotype switching occurred after therapy, and every newly emerging clone was STAT3 wild type. Because codominant clonotypes persisted in some patients, a small but highly pathogenic clone may have been missed.

An Illumina MiSeq was used to sequence the TCRbeta libraries, yielding an average of approximately 41,000 productive templates per sample. Using multiplex PCR amplification, the immunoSEQ assay generated the TCRbeta CDR3 libraries. The authors' pipeline ran thus. Repertoire diversity was calculated as previously defined, and values close to 0 indicated extremely monoclonal samples. Here the immuneACCESS table is served through TCRdb, limited to in-frame sequences with V and J called. Missing clones are a known gap in these copies; in checked studies unresolved V genes cover under half, and the rest lacks a known reason. V and J calls and clone size come straight from that table; D and trimming were deduced from the DNA. Here the sample has 25,000 to 40,000 clones; around 85% occur a single time. About 13% of the sample goes to the ten largest clones. Reading from cysteine to phenylalanine, the CDR3 counts 15 amino acids. The retained sequence is limited to the CDR3, 45 bases, with the frame set at the first base. Trimming at the junction amounts to 0 bases on V and 4 bases on J, and the germline ends lie 13 bases apart. Looking up the germline V gene (reference sequence) yields CDR1 SGHNT and CDR2 YYREEE.

The same DNA, extracted from blood mononuclear cells, served for both TCR sequencing and STAT3 sequencing. Comments on this clone: It lacks a known antigen. The input lacks base qualities; no much larger clone sits a single base away.

This sequence originates from a man between 60 and 75 years old with T-cell large granular lymphocyte leukemia. Some clones in this sample may be carry-over from other donors' samples. The age is the age at diagnosis. This sequence uses TRBV5-4 and TRBJ1-2, with no D gene named confidently. The sample comprised peripheral blood mononuclear cells. CDR3 reads: CASSLDGGITYGYTF. The nucleotides read TGTGCCAGCAGCTTGGATGGTGGGATTACCTATGGCTACACCTTC.